These T cell receptor beta chains were read from a single sample in a study of blood T cells in healthy people across ages. TCRdb re-called the 5' RACE reads through MiXCR, storing one row per CDR3 protein. Among 700,000 to 800,000 distinct CDR3 sequences listed, about 40% were seen once. Sample: blood. These receptors were taken from a woman aged 55-70 years in good health. The CDR3 runs from the conserved cysteine through the conserved F or W. The D gene is left open where the match is weak. Size values are once, few and many counts, or a class for expanded clones, and some rows have none.

clone size: few; J gene: TRBJ2-7; CDR3 length: 14; D gene: -; V gene: TRBV4-3; CDR3 protein: CASSPAESSYEQYF; CDR3 DNA: TGCGCCAGCAGCCCGGCGGAGAGCTCCTACGAGCAGTACTTC
clone size: -; J gene: TRBJ1-1; CDR3 length: 14; D gene: -; V gene: TRBV20-1; CDR3 protein: CSTRVPRGNTEAFF; CDR3 DNA: TGCAGTACTAGAGTCCCGAGGGGGAACACTGAAGCTTTCTTT
clone size: few; J gene: TRBJ1-2; CDR3 length: 12; D gene: -; V gene: TRBV12-3/TRBV12-4; CDR3 protein: CASSLWGDGYTF; CDR3 DNA: TGTGCCAGCAGTTTATGGGGGGATGGCTACACCTTC
clone size: -; J gene: TRBJ2-1; CDR3 length: 18; D gene: -; V gene: TRBV6-1; CDR3 protein: CASSERRTGQSSYNEQFF; CDR3 DNA: TGTGCCAGCAGTGAGAGGCGAACAGGACAGAGCTCCTACAATGAGCAGTTCTTC
clone size: many; J gene: TRBJ2-7; CDR3 length: 16; D gene: TRBD2; V gene: TRBV7-9; CDR3 protein: CASSQQMGTSGGEQYF; CDR3 DNA: TGTGCCAGCAGCCAACAAATGGGGACCTCCGGGGGGGAGCAGTACTTC
clone size: -; J gene: TRBJ1-2; CDR3 length: 14; D gene: TRBD1; V gene: TRBV12-3/TRBV12-4; CDR3 protein: CASSLRPDRDGYTF; CDR3 DNA: TGTGCCAGCAGTCTTAGGCCCGACAGGGATGGCTACACCTTC
clone size: few; J gene: TRBJ2-1; CDR3 length: 16; D gene: TRBD2; V gene: TRBV10-3; CDR3 protein: CAISESSGHEYNEQFF; CDR3 DNA: TGTGCCATCAGTGAATCTAGCGGGCACGAGTACAATGAGCAGTTCTTC
clone size: many; J gene: TRBJ1-1; CDR3 length: 16; D gene: -; V gene: TRBV9; CDR3 protein: CASSVGSGTMNTEAFF; CDR3 DNA: TGTGCCAGCAGCGTAGGTTCAGGGACCATGAACACTGAAGCTTTCTTT
clone size: many; J gene: TRBJ2-1; CDR3 length: 15; D gene: -; V gene: TRBV4-2; CDR3 protein: CASSLDSSSYNEQFF; CDR3 DNA: TGTGCCAGCAGCCTAGACTCGAGCTCCTACAATGAGCAGTTCTTC
clone size: -; J gene: TRBJ2-7; CDR3 length: 13; D gene: -; V gene: TRBV3-1; CDR3 protein: CASSLLVGDEQYF; CDR3 DNA: TGTGCCAGCAGCCTTCTTGTGGGGGACGAGCAGTACTTC
clone size: -; J gene: TRBJ2-7; CDR3 length: 16; D gene: -; V gene: TRBV14; CDR3 protein: CASSRPLPQSSYEQYF; CDR3 DNA: TGTGCCAGCAGCCGACCCCTCCCCCAGAGCTCCTACGAGCAGTACTTC
clone size: many; J gene: TRBJ2-3; CDR3 length: 12; D gene: -; V gene: TRBV28; CDR3 protein: CASSLGSDTQYF; CDR3 DNA: TGTGCCAGCAGTTTAGGTTCGGATACGCAGTATTTT
clone size: -; J gene: TRBJ2-3; CDR3 length: 15; D gene: TRBD2; V gene: TRBV20-1; CDR3 protein: CSARESAGGTDTQYF; CDR3 DNA: TGCAGTGCTAGAGAGTCGGCGGGGGGCACAGATACGCAGTATTTT
clone size: -; J gene: TRBJ1-6; CDR3 length: 14; D gene: TRBD1; V gene: TRBV6-5; CDR3 protein: CASRRTGKESPLHF; CDR3 DNA: TGTGCCAGCAGACGGACAGGGAAGGAGTCACCCCTCCACTTT
clone size: many; J gene: TRBJ2-7; CDR3 length: 13; D gene: -; V gene: TRBV7-9; CDR3 protein: CASSLAGSYEQYF; CDR3 DNA: TGCGCCAGCAGCTTGGCCGGCTCCTACGAGCAGTACTTC
clone size: few; J gene: TRBJ2-5; CDR3 length: 14; D gene: TRBD1; V gene: TRBV3-1; CDR3 protein: CASSLRTGGETQYF; CDR3 DNA: TGTGCCAGCAGCCTTCGGACAGGGGGCGAGACCCAGTACTTC
clone size: -; J gene: TRBJ2-1; CDR3 length: 15; D gene: -; V gene: TRBV20-1; CDR3 protein: CSASSGTRVVDEQFF; CDR3 DNA: TGCAGTGCTAGCTCCGGGACCCGGGTCGTCGATGAGCAGTTCTTC
clone size: -; J gene: TRBJ1-2; CDR3 length: 15; D gene: TRBD1; V gene: TRBV5-1; CDR3 protein: CASSLPDRGRYGYTF; CDR3 DNA: TGCGCCAGCAGCTTGCCCGACAGGGGGCGATATGGCTACACCTTC
clone size: once; J gene: TRBJ1-2; CDR3 length: 12; D gene: -; V gene: TRBV7-9; CDR3 protein: CASSLGRNGYTF; CDR3 DNA: TGTGCCAGCAGCTTAGGACGAAATGGCTACACCTTC
clone size: few; J gene: TRBJ2-7; CDR3 length: 15; D gene: TRBD2; V gene: TRBV28; CDR3 protein: CASSLISGSSYEQYF; CDR3 DNA: TGTGCCAGCAGTTTGATTAGCGGGAGCTCCTACGAGCAGTACTTC
clone size: -; J gene: TRBJ2-4; CDR3 length: 14; D gene: -; V gene: TRBV28; CDR3 protein: CASRKGTAKNIQYF; CDR3 DNA: TGTGCCAGCAGGAAAGGGACAGCCAAAAACATTCAGTACTTC
clone size: -; J gene: TRBJ1-2; CDR3 length: 13; D gene: -; V gene: TRBV10-3; CDR3 protein: CAISEEGRGGYTF; CDR3 DNA: TGTGCCATCAGTGAGGAGGGGAGGGGCGGCTACACCTTC
clone size: -; J gene: TRBJ2-1; CDR3 length: 15; D gene: TRBD1; V gene: TRBV12-3/TRBV12-4; CDR3 protein: CASSLRTGGPNEQFF; CDR3 DNA: TGTGCCAGCAGTTTGAGGACAGGGGGGCCAAATGAGCAGTTCTTC
clone size: -; J gene: TRBJ1-1; CDR3 length: 14; D gene: -; V gene: TRBV5-1; CDR3 protein: CASSLNSGSTEAFF; CDR3 DNA: TGCGCCAGCAGCCTGAATTCGGGTAGTACTGAAGCTTTCTTT
clone size: few; J gene: TRBJ2-1; CDR3 length: 13; D gene: -; V gene: TRBV29-1; CDR3 protein: CSVSTRTYNEQFF; CDR3 DNA: TGCAGCGTCTCGACACGAACCTACAATGAGCAGTTCTTC
clone size: few; J gene: TRBJ1-5; CDR3 length: 15; D gene: -; V gene: TRBV20-1; CDR3 protein: CSARVRGRGGQPQHF; CDR3 DNA: TGCAGTGCTAGAGTTAGAGGCCGCGGTGGGCAGCCCCAGCATTTT
clone size: -; J gene: TRBJ2-3; CDR3 length: 18; D gene: TRBD1; V gene: TRBV20-1; CDR3 protein: CSARDLQDRGTSTDTQYF; CDR3 DNA: TGCAGTGCTAGAGATCTCCAGGACAGGGGAACTAGCACAGATACGCAGTATTTT
clone size: -; J gene: TRBJ2-5; CDR3 length: 15; D gene: TRBD2; V gene: TRBV7-3; CDR3 protein: CASSSGLDRRATQYF; CDR3 DNA: TGTGCCAGCAGCTCTGGACTAGACCGACGGGCGACCCAGTACTTC
clone size: few; J gene: TRBJ1-1; CDR3 length: 14; D gene: -; V gene: TRBV24-1; CDR3 protein: CATSDHDRSTEAFF; CDR3 DNA: TGTGCCACCAGTGATCATGACAGATCCACTGAAGCTTTCTTT
clone size: once; J gene: TRBJ2-3; CDR3 length: 15; D gene: TRBD2; V gene: TRBV12-3/TRBV12-4; CDR3 protein: CASSPGLGGGDTQYF; CDR3 DNA: TGTGCCAGCAGTCCGGGACTGGGGGGAGGGGATACGCAGTATTTT
clone size: many; J gene: TRBJ2-5; CDR3 length: 12; D gene: -; V gene: TRBV29-1; CDR3 protein: CSVDRAQETQYF; CDR3 DNA: TGCAGCGTTGACAGGGCACAAGAGACCCAGTACTTC
clone size: -; J gene: TRBJ2-1; CDR3 length: 14; D gene: -; V gene: TRBV25-1; CDR3 protein: CAGSEWGSGNEQFF; CDR3 DNA: TGTGCCGGCAGTGAATGGGGTAGCGGCAATGAGCAGTTCTTC